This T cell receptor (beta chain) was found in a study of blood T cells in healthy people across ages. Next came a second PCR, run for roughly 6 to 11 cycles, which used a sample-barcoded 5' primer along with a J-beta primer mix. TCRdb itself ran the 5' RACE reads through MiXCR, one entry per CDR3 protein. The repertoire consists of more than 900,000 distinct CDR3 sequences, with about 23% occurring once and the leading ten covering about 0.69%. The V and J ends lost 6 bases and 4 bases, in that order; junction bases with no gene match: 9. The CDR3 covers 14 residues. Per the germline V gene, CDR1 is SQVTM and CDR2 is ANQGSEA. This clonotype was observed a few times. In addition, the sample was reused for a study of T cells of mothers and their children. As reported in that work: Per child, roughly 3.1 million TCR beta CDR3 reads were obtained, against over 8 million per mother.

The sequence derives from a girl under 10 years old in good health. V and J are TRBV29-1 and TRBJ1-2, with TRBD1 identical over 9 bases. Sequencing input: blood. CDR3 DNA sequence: TGCAGCGTGGATTCACAGGGGGCGGGCTATGGCTACACCTTC. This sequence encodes CSVDSQGAGYGYTF.